The 9 T cell receptor beta chains below were found in one sample sequenced in a study of control samples from healthy donors and cancer patients. Clones were read by immunoSEQ multiplex PCR, and TCRdb kept only the in-frame ones, dropping some. The sample includes 95,000 to 100,000 clones, 75% to 90% seen only once; the top ten take over 6.5%. Sequenced sample: blood. Receptors were obtained from a man younger than 45 in good health.

The V call is TRBV29-1, the J call TRBJ1-1; 7 bases map to TRBD1. The germline gives CDR1 SQVTM, CDR2 ANQGSEA. The CDR3 length is 11 residues. With 5 bases clipped from V and 4 bases from J, the junction kept 1 base outside the gene matches. The chain's CDR3 is CSVYRGTEAFF. The CDR3 nucleotides are TGCAGCGTTTACAGGGGCACTGAAGCTTTCTTT.

The V call is TRBV7-9, the J call TRBJ1-1, with a weak D call TRBD1 (6 bases). This CDR3 region has 15 residues. Trimming removed 5 bases from V and 7 bases from J, with 20 bases in between. Looked up from germline, CDR1 is SEHNR and CDR2 is FQNEAQ (reference sequence). The CDR3 DNA reads TGTGCCAGCAGCCCTCTGACAGGAAAGGACCTTGAAGCTTTCTTT. This gives the protein CASSPLTGKDLEAFF.

This clone has only one observation. The chain uses TRBV29-1 and TRBJ2-1, with 10 nucleotides matching TRBD2. CDR1 is SQVTM, CDR2 ANQGSEA, per germline. With 4 bases clipped from V and 8 bases from J, the junction kept 5 bases outside the gene matches. This CDR3 contains 13 residues. The CDR3 DNA reads TGCAGCGTTGGAGCGGGAGGGCCCTATGAGCAGTTCTTC. Translated: CSVGAGGPYEQFF.

V gene TRBV5-4 combines with J gene TRBJ1-2; D not certain. The germline gives CDR1 SGHNT, CDR2 YYREEE (reference sequence). The CDR3 spans 16 residues. With 0 bases removed from V and 6 bases from J, the gap between germline ends came to 18 bases. The CDR3 region has the DNA TGTGCCAGCAGCTTGGTAGGTTCCCTTAAGAAGGATGGCTACACCTTC. It specifies CASSLVGSLKKDGYTF.

On this clone: At the DNA level, this CDR3 is encoded by other sequences in the same sample as well. The chain recombines TRBV4-2 with TRBJ1-5; D gene uncertain. The germline V gene encodes CDR1 LGHNA and CDR2 YNFKEQ. The CDR3 spans 14 residues. The V end was cut by 3 bases, the J end by 0 bases, with 6 bases between. The CDR3 reads CASSQKYSNQPQHF. In nucleotides, the CDR3 is TGTGCCAGCAGCCAGAAATATAGCAATCAGCCCCAGCATTTT.

The genes are TRBV4-1 and TRBJ1-5; D not resolved. Germline CDR1 reads MGHRA; CDR2 reads YSYEKL. Deletions cut 0 bases from V and 5 bases from J, with 5 bases between. This CDR3 is 13 amino acids long. CDR3 nucleotide sequence: TGCGCCAGCAGCCAAGAAGGATATCAGCCCCAGCATTTT. It translates to CASSQEGYQPQHF.

This clone has a single count. The rearrangement uses TRBV7-9 and TRBJ2-3; 13 bases are a match to TRBD2. Germline assignment: CDR1 SEHNR and CDR2 FQNEAQ (reference sequence). The trim removed 5 bases at V and 7 bases at J, leaving 6 bases unmatched. CDR3 size: 15 residues. The CDR3 is CASSPTSGGANTQYF. CDR3 nucleotide sequence: TGTGCCAGCAGCCCCACTAGCGGGGGGGCGAATACGCAGTATTTT.

V and J are TRBV5-1 and TRBJ1-2, with 10 bases lining up with TRBD1. The CDR3 covers 13 residues. Germline lookup yields CDR1 SGHRS and CDR2 YFSETQ. J was trimmed by 8 bases and V by 4 bases; bases with no gene match: 5. The CDR3 region has the DNA TGCGCCAGCAGCGTTGACAGGGGGCTCGGCTACACCTTC. Its protein product is CASSVDRGLGYTF. The full variable domain, its missing parts supplied by reference TRBV5-1 and TRBJ1-2, is KAGVTQTPRYLIKTRGQQVTLSCSPISGHRSVSWYQQTPGQGLQFLFEYFSETQRNKGNFPGRFSGRQFSNSRSEMNVSTLELGDSALYLCASSVDRGLGYTFGSGTRLTVV.

This clone was seen only once. V and J are TRBV30 and TRBJ1-5, with D maybe TRBD1 (5 bases). V was pared by 5 bases and J by 5 bases, with 25 bases between. The CDR3 covers 17 residues. CDR1 is GTSNPN and CDR2 is SVGIG in the germline V gene (reference sequence). DNA of the CDR3: TGTGCCTGGTCTAAGCCCTTAGCCCGGGGGAGGCATCAGCCCCAGCATTTT. Encoded protein: CAWSKPLARGRHQPQHF.